The next 15 T cell receptor beta chains were all read from a single sample in a study of cytomegalovirus exposure and HLA in healthy donors. Primers: 60 Vbeta forward and 13 Jbeta reverse. Measured with immunoSEQ multiplex PCR; TCRdb has only the in-frame clones, and not every one. The sample has 110,000 to 150,000 clones, 73% seen once. Sequenced material: PBMCs. The receptors shown here come from a human donor in good health.

The chain carries TRBV14 and TRBJ1-1; 10 nucleotides agree with TRBD1. The junction had 6 bases not matched to a gene; V was cut back by 3 bases and J by 5 bases. The CDR3 covers 15 residues. The germline V gene encodes CDR1 SGHDN and CDR2 FVKESK. Here the CDR3 reads CASSQTGGFRTEAFF. The CDR3, as DNA: TGTGCCAGCAGCCAGACAGGGGGCTTTCGAACTGAAGCTTTCTTT.

The chain combines TRBV2 with TRBJ2-5; 8 bases fit TRBD1. The J call may be mistaken, given a closer DNA end match to TRBJ2-7. Germline V gene data show CDR1 as SNHLY and CDR2 as FYNNEI. There are 16 residues in the CDR3. The CDR3: CASRIIVGQGKHEQYF. The CDR3 DNA is TGTGCCAGCAGGATCATCGTCGGACAGGGAAAACACGAGCAGTACTTC.

The chain links TRBV5-6 to TRBJ2-3; TRBD2 matches at 9 bases. With V trimmed by 0 bases and J by 2 bases, 4 bases remained unmatched. This CDR3 comprises 16 residues. Germline CDR1 SGHDT, CDR2 YYEEEE. CDR3 bases: TGTGCCAGCAGCTTGGAGACTAGCGGATACACAGATACGCAGTATTTT. The encoded protein is CASSLETSGYTDTQYF.

V and J are TRBV19 and TRBJ2-7; 12 nucleotides line up with TRBD2. The junction had 7 bases not matched to a gene; V was cut back by 3 bases and J by 1 base. This CDR3 region has 17 residues. Germline CDR1 and CDR2: LNHDA and SQIVND (reference sequence). Here the CDR3 reads CASSILLAGGRSYEQYF. The CDR3 DNA reads TGTGCCAGTAGTATCCTACTAGCGGGAGGACGGTCCTACGAGCAGTACTTC.

The gene calls are TRBV27 and TRBJ1-2; D uncertain. This CDR3 contains 13 residues. CDR1 MNHEY and CDR2 SMNVEV come from the germline V gene (reference sequence). Deletions cut 3 bases from V and 2 bases from J, with 7 bases between. The CDR3 DNA sequence: TGTGCCAGCAGTTTGAGGCAGAACTATGGCTACACCTTC. It is translated as CASSLRQNYGYTF.

This clone has a handful of counts. J is TRBJ2-7 and V is TRBV27, with TRBD1 matching 9 bases. J gave up 9 bases and V 2 bases, and 5 bases lay outside the gene matches. In germline, CDR1 is MNHEY, CDR2 SMNVEV (reference sequence). CDR3 size: 13 residues. The CDR3 DNA reads as TGTGCCAGCAGTTTAACCACAGGGGGCGGGCAGTACTTC. This encodes CASSLTTGGGQYF.

This clone appeared a few times. The chain has TRBV7-9 and TRBJ2-7; the D is unclear. This CDR3 has 14 amino acids. Germline values: CDR1 SEHNR, CDR2 FQNEAQ (reference sequence). Trimming pared 4 bases from V and 0 bases from J, leaving 10 bases between. CDR3 DNA: TGTGCCAGCAGCTCCACGACGGGCTCCTACGAGCAGTACTTC. Residues: CASSSTTGSYEQYF.

The rearrangement links TRBV5-3 to TRBJ1-3, with unresolved D. TRBV5-3 is an ORF for which the function is uncertain. This CDR3 has 14 residues. Trimming pared 3 bases from V and 4 bases from J, leaving 11 bases between. CDR3 protein: CARSSEFRGNTIYF. The CDR3, as DNA: TGTGCCAGAAGCTCCGAGTTTCGGGGAAACACCATATATTTT.

This clone was recorded only once. CDR3 DNA: TGTGCCAGCAGCCACCAACTACAGGGGGGAACAGATACGCAGTATTTT. It yields the protein CASSHQLQGGTDTQYF. V and J are TRBV7-6 and TRBJ2-3, with TRBD1 identical over 8 bases. The CDR3 is made up of 16 amino acids. V gave up 5 bases and J gave up 3 bases; unmatched junction bases: 10. Per germline, CDR1 SGHVS and CDR2 FNYEAQ. The variable domain in full, completed from reference TRBV7-6 and TRBJ2-3, reads GAGVSQSPRYKVTKRGQDVALRCDPISGHVSLYWYRQALGQGPEFLTYFNYEAQQDKSGLPNDRFSAERPEGSISTLTIQRTEQRDSAMYRCASSHQLQGGTDTQYFGPGTRLTVL.

In its sample, this clone was seen a few times. V gene TRBV7-2 combines with J gene TRBJ2-7; D ambiguous. From germline, CDR1 is SGHTA and CDR2 FQGNSA. The V gene lost 2 bases and the J gene lost 3 bases, with 8 bases spanning the gap. This CDR3 spans 13 amino acids. The CDR3 is CASSLNPSYEQYF. The CDR3 DNA is TGTGCCAGCAGCTTAAATCCGAGCTACGAGCAGTACTTC.

The V and J genes are TRBV29-1 and TRBJ2-1, with D maybe TRBD2 (6 bases). Trimming left V 2 bases short and J 0 bases short, with 11 bases between. CDR1 and CDR2 from the germline V gene are SQVTM and ANQGSEA. The CDR3 has 15 residues. CDR3: CSVELLSGSYNEQFF. The DNA for the CDR3 is TGCAGCGTTGAACTCCTTAGCGGCTCCTACAATGAGCAGTTCTTC.

The chain employs TRBV11-2 and TRBJ1-1; a weak D match, TRBD1 (5 bases). The CDR3 runs to 19 residues. Deletions cut 0 bases from V and 4 bases from J, with 24 bases between. The germline gives CDR1 SGHAT, CDR2 FQNNGV. The DNA for the CDR3 is TGTGCCAGCAGCTTAGATCGGTGGGACTCCGGGCGTAGAGGCACTGAAGCTTTCTTT. As protein: CASSLDRWDSGRRGTEAFF.

V is TRBV9 and J is TRBJ1-2; 8 bases are shared with TRBD1. After removal of 3 bases from V and 2 bases from J, the junction contained 9 bases not matched to a gene. The CDR3 is 16 amino acids. Germline V gene data show CDR1 as SGDLS and CDR2 as YYNGEE. DNA of the CDR3: TGTGCCAGCAGCGCATTCTCCCGGGACAGGAACTATGGCTACACCTTC. Translating it yields CASSAFSRDRNYGYTF.

This clone appeared once. The chain has TRBV6-1 and TRBJ2-3; 8 bases match TRBD1. V lost 2 bases and J lost 3; bases outside the gene matches: 13. Germline V lookup: CDR1 MNHNS, CDR2 SASEGT. The CDR3 is made up of 18 amino acids. The CDR3: CASSEFGAGTGETDTQYF. The CDR3 bases are TGTGCCAGCAGTGAATTTGGGGCGGGGACAGGTGAAACAGATACGCAGTATTTT.

The chain couples TRBV6-5 to TRBJ1-3, with 7 positions matching TRBD1. V was clipped by 6 bases and J by 6 bases; unmatched bases: 8. Germline V lookup: CDR1 MNHEY, CDR2 SVGAGI. This CDR3 comprises 14 residues. CDR3 DNA sequence: TGTGCCAGCAGCCCCGACAGGGATCAAAACACCATATATTTT. Translating it yields CASSPDRDQNTIYF.